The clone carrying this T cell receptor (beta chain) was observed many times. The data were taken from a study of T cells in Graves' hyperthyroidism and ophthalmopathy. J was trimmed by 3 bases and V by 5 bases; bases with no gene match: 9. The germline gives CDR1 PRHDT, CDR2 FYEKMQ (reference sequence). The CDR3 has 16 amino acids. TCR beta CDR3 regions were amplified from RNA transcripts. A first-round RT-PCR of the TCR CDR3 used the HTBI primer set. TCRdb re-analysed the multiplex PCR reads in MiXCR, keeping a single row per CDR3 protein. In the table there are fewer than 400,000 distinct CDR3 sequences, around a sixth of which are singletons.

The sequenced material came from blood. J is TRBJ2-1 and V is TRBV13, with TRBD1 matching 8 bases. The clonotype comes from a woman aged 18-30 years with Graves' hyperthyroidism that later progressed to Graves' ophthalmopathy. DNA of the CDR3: TGTGCCAGCAGCCAAGACAGGGGTACTTTCTACAATGAGCAGTTCTTC. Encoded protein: CASSQDRGTFYNEQFF.